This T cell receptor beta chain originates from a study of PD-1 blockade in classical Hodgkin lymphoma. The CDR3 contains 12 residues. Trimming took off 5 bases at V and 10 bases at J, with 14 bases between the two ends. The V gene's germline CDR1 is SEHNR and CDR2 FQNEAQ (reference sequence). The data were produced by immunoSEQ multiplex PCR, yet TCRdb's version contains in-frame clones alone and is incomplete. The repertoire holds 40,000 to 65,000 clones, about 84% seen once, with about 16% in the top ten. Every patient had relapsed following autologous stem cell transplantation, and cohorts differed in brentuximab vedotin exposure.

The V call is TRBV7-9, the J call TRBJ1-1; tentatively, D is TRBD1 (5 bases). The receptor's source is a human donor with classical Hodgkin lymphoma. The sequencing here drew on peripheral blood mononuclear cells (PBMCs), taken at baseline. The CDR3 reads CASSPRGRGAFF. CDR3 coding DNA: TGTGCCAGCAGCCCCCGGGGCCGGGGAGCTTTCTTT.